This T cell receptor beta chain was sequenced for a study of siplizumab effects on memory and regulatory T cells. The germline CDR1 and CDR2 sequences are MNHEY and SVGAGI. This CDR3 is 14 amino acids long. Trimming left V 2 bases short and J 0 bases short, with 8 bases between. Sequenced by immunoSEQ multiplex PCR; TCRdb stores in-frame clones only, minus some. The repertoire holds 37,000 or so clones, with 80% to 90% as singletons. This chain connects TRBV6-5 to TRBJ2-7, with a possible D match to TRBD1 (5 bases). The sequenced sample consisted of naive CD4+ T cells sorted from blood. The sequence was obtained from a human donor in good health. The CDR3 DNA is TGTGCCAGCAGTTACGGGGCGGACTCCTACGAGCAGTACTTC. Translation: CASSYGADSYEQYF.